These T cell receptor beta chains were read from a single sample in a study of T-cell memory formation after mild COVID-19. TCRdb independently ran MiXCR on the 5' RACE reads; one entry per CDR3 protein. The sample carries about 430,000 distinct CDR3 sequences, about 20% recorded once. The sample taken for sequencing was PBMCs or a T cell subset sorted from them (not recorded which). These receptors came from a man between 18 and 29 years old who had mild COVID-19 (a few samples of this study predate the infection). Cell type and time point are not known. Each CDR3 is given with its conserved first and last residue. The D gene is left open where the match is weak. A clone size is listed for some rows: how often the clone was seen (once, few, many), or a class if it is expanded.

12 TRBJ2-5 . . TRBV20-1 CSRAPDQETQYF TGCAGCCGGGCACCCGATCAAGAGACCCAGTACTTC
21 TRBJ2-5 TRBD2 many TRBV6-2/TRBV6-3 CASSYRPETSGAPTLQETQYF TGTGCCAGCAGTTACCGCCCGGAGACTAGCGGGGCCCCAACACTTCAAGAGACCCAGTACTTC
15 TRBJ1-2 . . TRBV7-9 CASSLAPTRNYGYTF TGTGCCAGCAGCTTAGCCCCGACCCGTAACTATGGCTACACCTTC
18 TRBJ2-3 TRBD2 few TRBV24-1 CATSDFGGLAGGTDTQYF TGTGCCACCAGTGATTTTGGAGGACTAGCGGGGGGCACAGATACGCAGTATTTT
15 TRBJ2-3 . . TRBV5-5 CASSLGELRGFTQYF TGTGCCAGCAGCTTGGGAGAGCTTAGGGGATTTACGCAGTATTTT
17 TRBJ2-1 TRBD1 many TRBV7-9 CASSSTRLTGGLDEQFF TGTGCCAGCAGCTCCACTAGGTTAACAGGGGGCTTGGATGAGCAGTTCTTC
14 TRBJ2-7 TRBD1 . TRBV7-6 CASSLELGQTEQYF TGTGCCAGCAGCTTAGAGTTGGGACAGACCGAGCAGTACTTC
12 TRBJ2-1 TRBD2 few TRBV20-1 CSARAGGNEQFF TGCAGTGCTAGAGCGGGAGGCAATGAGCAGTTCTTC
12 TRBJ1-2 . few TRBV25-1 CASSPLNYGYTF TGTGCCAGCAGTCCCCTCAACTATGGCTACACCTTC
13 TRBJ1-6 . few TRBV13 CASSQGSPSPLHF TGTGCCAGCAGCCAGGGCTCCCCTTCACCCCTCCACTTT
13 TRBJ1-1 . . TRBV4-1 CASSLFQWTEAFF TGCGCCAGCAGCCTCTTCCAGTGGACTGAAGCTTTCTTT
14 TRBJ1-2 . . TRBV5-4 CASSLDRSDYGYTF TGTGCCAGCAGCTTGGACAGGTCGGACTATGGCTACACCTTC
13 TRBJ1-1 . . TRBV28 CASSFNSLRGAFF TGTGCCAGCAGTTTTAACTCCTTAAGAGGAGCTTTCTTT
17 TRBJ2-3 . few TRBV24-1 CATSPRPGNPSTDTQYF TGTGCCACCAGTCCCCGACCGGGAAACCCATCCACAGATACGCAGTATTTT
16 TRBJ1-1 . . TRBV15 CATSRDRGGSNTEAFF TGTGCCACCAGCAGAGATCGGGGTGGGTCGAACACTGAAGCTTTCTTT
13 TRBJ2-1 . . TRBV12-3/TRBV12-4 CASSGSRYNEQFF TGTGCCAGCAGCGGCTCTAGATACAATGAGCAGTTCTTC
16 TRBJ1-4 . . TRBV9 CASSTATQATNEKLFF TGTGCCAGCAGCACCGCGACGCAGGCAACTAATGAAAAACTGTTTTTT
14 TRBJ2-1 TRBD1 few TRBV29-1 CSGSGGSSYNEQFF TGCAGCGGCTCAGGGGGCAGCTCCTACAATGAGCAGTTCTTC
13 TRBJ2-2 TRBD1 many TRBV29-1 CSVSTGGAGELFF TGCAGCGTTTCTACAGGGGGAGCCGGGGAGCTGTTTTTT
12 TRBJ2-2 . few TRBV4-3 CASSRGIGELFF TGCGCCAGCAGTCGAGGGATCGGGGAGCTGTTTTTT
21 TRBJ2-3 TRBD2 . TRBV3-1 CASSQEAIGLAGSNSTDTQYF TGTGCCAGCAGCCAAGAAGCTATAGGTCTAGCGGGGTCGAATAGCACAGATACGCAGTATTTT
14 TRBJ2-3 . few TRBV20-1 CSARLGRGTDTQYF TGCAGTGCCCGGCTGGGGCGGGGCACAGATACGCAGTATTTT
16 TRBJ2-5 TRBD2 many TRBV20-1 CSAATLLGTSGETQYF TGCAGTGCCGCAACCCTTCTCGGGACTAGCGGGGAGACCCAGTACTTC
14 TRBJ2-1 . few TRBV9 CASSSPGGSDEQFF TGTGCCAGCAGCTCCCCCGGGGGTTCGGATGAGCAGTTCTTC
16 TRBJ2-1 TRBD1 . TRBV6-5 CASSYYGTVLNNEQFF TGTGCCAGCAGTTACTACGGGACAGTTTTAAACAATGAGCAGTTCTTC
14 TRBJ1-4 . few TRBV5-1 CASSQLATNEKLFF TGCGCCAGCAGCCAGCTTGCAACTAATGAAAAACTGTTTTTT
14 TRBJ1-2 TRBD1 . TRBV24-1 CATSEGTGGRGYTF TGTGCCACCAGTGAAGGGACAGGGGGCCGAGGCTACACCTTC
12 TRBJ2-3 . . TRBV24-1 CATSQSTDTQYF TGTGCCACCAGCCAGTCCACAGATACGCAGTATTTT
11 TRBJ1-2 TRBD1 . TRBV24-1 CATSTGDGYTF TGTGCCACCTCTACAGGGGATGGCTACACCTTC
16 TRBJ2-7 . . TRBV14 CASSQGLKTGRDEQYF TGTGCCAGCAGCCAAGGCCTCAAGACAGGGAGGGACGAGCAGTACTTC
16 TRBJ2-1 TRBD2 . TRBV12-3/TRBV12-4 CASRDGGLAGRNEQFF TGTGCCAGCAGGGACGGGGGACTAGCGGGACGAAATGAGCAGTTCTTC
15 TRBJ1-1 . few TRBV9 CASSVAEGGRAEAFF TGTGCCAGCAGCGTAGCCGAGGGGGGGAGGGCTGAAGCTTTCTTT
13 TRBJ2-5 TRBD1 few TRBV7-9 CASSEGQGETQYF TGTGCCAGCAGCGAGGGACAGGGGGAGACCCAGTACTTC
14 TRBJ1-6 . . TRBV7-9 CASSFGDYNSPLHF TGTGCCAGCAGCTTCGGGGACTATAATTCACCCCTCCACTTT
17 TRBJ1-1 . . TRBV11-1 CASSLYGIGGDDTEAFF TGTGCCAGCAGCTTATATGGGATCGGGGGGGACGACACTGAAGCTTTCTTT
11 TRBJ1-2 . few TRBV20-1 CSASPIYGYTF TGCAGTGCTAGCCCTATTTATGGCTACACCTTC
13 TRBJ2-2 . . TRBV12-3/TRBV12-4 CASSENDGRELFF TGTGCCAGCAGTGAAAATGACGGCCGGGAGCTGTTTTTT
16 TRBJ2-1 TRBD2 . TRBV11-1 CASSPRGAVEYNEQFF TGTGCCAGCAGCCCGCGGGGGGCCGTAGAGTACAATGAGCAGTTCTTC
15 TRBJ2-2 TRBD2 . TRBV4-1 CASSQGGEGTGELFF TGCGCCAGCAGCCAAGGCGGGGAGGGGACCGGGGAGCTGTTTTTT
13 TRBJ2-1 . . TRBV12-5 CASGFDGGGEQFF TGTGCTAGTGGTTTTGATGGGGGTGGGGAGCAGTTCTTC
17 TRBJ2-1 . . TRBV2 CASKALGWQGGHNEQFF TGTGCCAGCAAGGCGCTCGGGTGGCAGGGAGGACACAATGAGCAGTTCTTC
14 TRBJ2-1 . . TRBV7-3 CASSSAGPYNEQLF TGTGCCAGCAGCTCCGCGGGACCCTACAATGAGCAGTTATTC
13 TRBJ1-2 . . TRBV7-2 CASSLPGLYGYTF TGTGCCAGCAGCTTACCCGGGCTCTATGGCTACACCTTC
16 TRBJ2-2 TRBD2 . TRBV6-2/TRBV6-3 CSSRGSGGRNTGELFF TGTTCCAGCAGAGGGAGCGGGGGCCGAAACACCGGGGAGCTGTTTTTT
15 TRBJ2-6 . . TRBV27 CTSSQDISGANVLTF TGCACCAGCAGTCAAGACATTTCTGGGGCCAACGTCCTGACTTTC
14 TRBJ2-2 TRBD1 few TRBV28 CASIRTGGIGELFF TGTGCCAGCATTAGGACAGGGGGCATCGGGGAGCTGTTTTTT
15 TRBJ2-1 TRBD1 . TRBV12-3/TRBV12-4 CASSLRTGNYNEQFF TGTGCCAGCAGTTTACGGACAGGGAACTACAATGAGCAGTTCTTC
14 TRBJ1-1 . few TRBV7-6 CASSVDWWNTEAFF TGTGCCAGCAGCGTAGATTGGTGGAACACTGAAGCTTTCTTT
15 TRBJ1-5 . few TRBV15 CATSRDPIANQPQHF TGTGCCACCAGCAGAGATCCCATAGCCAATCAGCCCCAGCATTTT
17 TRBJ2-2 . . TRBV28 CASSLSDSYANTGELFF TGTGCCAGCAGTTTATCTGACAGCTACGCGAACACCGGGGAGCTGTTTTTT
15 TRBJ1-1 . . TRBV5-1 CASSPAPGGGTEAFF TGCGCCAGCAGCCCGGCGCCGGGAGGTGGCACTGAAGCTTTCTTT
15 TRBJ2-2 TRBD1 . TRBV7-3 CASSDQTGATGELFF TGTGCCAGCAGCGATCAAACAGGGGCCACCGGGGAGCTGTTTTTT
18 TRBJ2-2 TRBD2 few TRBV7-6 CASSTLGLADPPTGELFF TGTGCCAGCAGCACACTAGGGCTAGCGGACCCCCCCACCGGGGAGCTGTTTTTT
15 TRBJ2-7 TRBD1 many TRBV4-2 CASSQGMRGLGEQYF TGTGCCAGCAGCCAAGGAATGAGGGGGCTAGGCGAGCAGTACTTC
14 TRBJ2-7 . . TRBV27 CASSLTPDSLGQYF TGTGCCAGCAGCTTAACGCCGGACAGTCTAGGGCAGTACTTC
15 TRBJ2-5 . . TRBV19 CASTMGGLWQETQYF TGTGCCAGTACCATGGGCGGACTTTGGCAGGAGACCCAGTACTTC
16 TRBJ1-1 . . TRBV3-1 CASSLKGVRGNTEAFF TGTGCCAGCAGCCTAAAGGGGGTGCGGGGGAACACTGAAGCTTTCTTT
16 TRBJ2-3 . . TRBV7-9 CAVPSLGGLRTDTQYF TGTGCCGTCCCATCTTTGGGGGGATTACGCACAGATACGCAGTATTTT